The clone carrying this TCR beta chain was recorded many times. Its target is unknown. Arm-PCR with iRepertoire HTBI primers amplified the CDR3 regions for these TCR beta libraries. TCRdb processed the multiplex PCR reads anew with MiXCR; each CDR3 protein has one entry. The table has hundreds of thousands of distinct CDR3 sequences, about 15% seen once. This specimen comes from a study of regulatory T cells in long-lasting Graves disease. Germline trimming cut 6 bases from V and 7 bases from J; bases unmatched to any gene: 11. The CDR3 runs to 15 residues. Study-wide results and limits: Among persistent patients, a larger number of public clonotypes were shared (roughly 2,900) than among newly diagnosed patients (about 1,000).

Time point in this sample: newly diagnosed GD, antithyroid drugs for less than 3 months. Generation of the TCR library employed RNA extracted from PBMCs. The data also belong to a second study, concerning T cells in Graves' hyperthyroidism and ophthalmopathy.

The chain is built from TRBV12-3 or TRBV12-4 and TRBJ2-2; 7 positions agree with TRBD2. The sequence came from a woman in her 40s with Graves disease. The source material was peripheral blood mononuclear cells (PBMCs), sampled at new diagnosis, from a patient treated with antithyroid drugs. CDR3 in amino acids: CASRKRDWGIGELFF. The CDR3 DNA follows: TGTGCCAGCAGGAAGCGGGATTGGGGGATCGGGGAGCTGTTTTTT.